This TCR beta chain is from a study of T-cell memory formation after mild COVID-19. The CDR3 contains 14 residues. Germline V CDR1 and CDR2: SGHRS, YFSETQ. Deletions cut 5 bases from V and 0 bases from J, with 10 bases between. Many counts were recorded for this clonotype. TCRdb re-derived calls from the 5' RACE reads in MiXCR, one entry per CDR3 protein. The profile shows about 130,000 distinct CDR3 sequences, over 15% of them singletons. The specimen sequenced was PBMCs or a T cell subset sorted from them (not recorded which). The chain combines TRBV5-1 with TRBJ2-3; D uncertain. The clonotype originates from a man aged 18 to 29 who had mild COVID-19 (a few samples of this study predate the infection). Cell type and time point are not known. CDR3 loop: CASSAGSSTDTQYF. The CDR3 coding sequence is TGCGCCAGCAGTGCAGGTTCTAGCACAGATACGCAGTATTTT. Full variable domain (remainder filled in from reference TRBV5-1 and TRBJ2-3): KAGVTQTPRYLIKTRGQQVTLSCSPISGHRSVSWYQQTPGQGLQFLFEYFSETQRNKGNFPGRFSGRQFSNSRSEMNVSTLELGDSALYLCASSAGSSTDTQYFGPGTRLTVL.